This entry features one T cell receptor (beta chain) sequence. The sample comes from a study of blood T cell repertoires in COVID-19. Background on the study: COVID-19 samples from acute and convalescent phases originated in the United States, Italy and Spain. PBMCs, B-cell-depleted T cells, or T cells provided the cDNA or gDNA that made up the material.

This CDR3 region has 15 residues. Germline V CDR1 and CDR2: SGHRS, YFSETQ. V shed 6 bases, J shed 6 bases, and the junction held 12 bases outside the gene matches. The authors' processing: Nucleated cell number was recorded as an estimate derived from reference gene primer amplification. Generated by immunoSEQ multiplex PCR, the TCRdb table keeps only in-frame clones and is missing some. From that table come the V and J calls and clone size; the DNA was used to work out D and trimming. The sample lists about 80,000 clones, around 85% seen once, with 18% in the top ten. The sequenced sample was peripheral blood. This rearrangement joins TRBV5-1 to TRBJ2-3, with TRBD2 identical over 8 bases. The receptor was derived from a man older than 75 with active or convalescent COVID-19. CDR3 protein: CASTKRRGEGDTQYF. The DNA for the CDR3 is TGCGCCAGCACCAAGAGGCGGGGGGAGGGTGATACGCAGTATTTT.